This passage covers 9 T cell receptor beta chains from one sample sequenced in a study of blood T cells in healthy people across ages. A second PCR of roughly 6 to 12 cycles used a sample-barcoded 5' primer and a J-beta primer mix. TCRdb used MiXCR to reprocess the 5' RACE reads, holding one entry per CDR3 protein. This sample has roughly 700,000 distinct CDR3 sequences, with over 45% found just once. Sequences were obtained from blood. The receptors were sampled from a woman aged 55 to 70 in good health.

This clonotype was picked up a small number of times. This sequence joins TRBV29-1 and TRBJ2-3, with 10 bases aligning to TRBD1. The V segment lost 0 bases and the J segment 6 bases; nucleotides outside the gene matches: 3. The CDR3 is 14 residues long. CDR1 and CDR2 (germline): SQVTM, ANQGSEA. The CDR3 loop is CSVEEGTGADTQYF. CDR3 bases: TGCAGCGTTGAAGAGGGGACAGGGGCGGATACGCAGTATTTT.

The chain uses TRBV20-1 and TRBJ2-3, with 7 bases lining up with TRBD2. The CDR3 covers 14 residues. Germline CDR1 is DFQATT and CDR2 is SNEGSKA (reference sequence). The junction had 5 bases not matched to a gene; V was cut back by 5 bases and J by 0 bases. CDR3 protein: CSAHSGVSTDTQYF. CDR3 coding DNA: TGCAGTGCTCACAGCGGGGTGAGCACAGATACGCAGTATTTT.

There are a few counts of this clonotype. This chain connects TRBV3-1 to TRBJ2-7; D is unclear. CDR3 length: 12 amino acids. V lost 4 bases and J lost 5, with 9 bases in between. Germline CDR1 and CDR2: LGHDT and YNNKEL (reference sequence). CDR3 nucleotides: TGTGCCAGCAGCCCCCAAGGCCACGAGCAGTACTTC. Translation gives CASSPQGHEQYF.

The chain couples TRBV18 to TRBJ1-1; D might be TRBD1 (6 bases). The germline V and J ends were trimmed by 0 bases and 6 bases, with 11 bases remaining between them. This CDR3 contains 14 residues. Germline assignment: CDR1 KGHSH and CDR2 LQKENI. CDR3 nucleotides: TGTGCCAGCTCACCACCGGGGGCTCTCTCTGAAGCTTTCTTT. As protein: CASSPPGALSEAFF.

The CDR3 is CASSEQRDEQFF. The CDR3 bases are TGTGCCAGCAGTGAACAAAGGGACGAGCAGTTCTTC. This sequence joins TRBV2 and TRBJ2-1; tentatively, D is TRBD1 or TRBD2 (5 bases each). The CDR3 loop spans 12 amino acids. Trimming took 2 bases from V and 10 from J, leaving 9 bases between them. Germline V gives CDR1 SNHLY, CDR2 FYNNEI. The full variable domain, with the rest looked up from reference TRBV2 and TRBJ2-1, is EPEVTQTPSHQVTQMGQEVILRCVPISNHLYFYWYRQILGQKVEFLVSFYNNEISEKSEIFDDQFSVERPDGSNFTLKIRSTKLEDSAMYFCASSEQRDEQFFGPGTRLTVL.

This clonotype is a singleton in its sample. The V and J genes are TRBV4-3 and TRBJ2-7; maybe TRBD2 (6 bases). CDR1 is LGHNA, CDR2 YSLEER, per germline. The CDR3 spans 14 residues. V lost 4 bases and J 0 bases, leaving 10 bases between the germline ends. In nucleotides, the CDR3 is TGCGCCAGCAGCCCTTTCGGGGGCTCCTACGAGCAGTACTTC. Translated, it gives CASSPFGGSYEQYF.

The rearrangement joins TRBV24-1 to TRBJ2-5; a possible D gene is TRBD2 (5 bases). The V gene lost 2 bases and the J gene lost 10 bases, with 10 bases spanning the gap. This CDR3 comprises 12 residues. Germline assignment: CDR1 KGHDR and CDR2 SFDVKD. CDR3 bases: TGTGCCACCAGTGATTCGCGGGCGGACCAGTACTTC. It specifies CATSDSRADQYF.

The V and J genes are TRBV7-9 and TRBJ1-4; D remains unclear. Trimming removed 3 bases at V and 8 bases at J, with 10 bases between. Germline CDR1 reads SEHNR; CDR2 reads FQNEAQ (reference sequence). CDR3 size: 13 residues. The CDR3 DNA follows: TGTGCCAGCAGCTTTGTAGGCGGCGAAAAACTGTTTTTT. This gives the protein CASSFVGGEKLFF.

The gene calls are TRBV5-5 and TRBJ1-5; 7 bases fit TRBD1. The CDR3 is made up of 14 amino acids. V trimming: 4 bases; J trimming: 5 bases; junction bases outside the gene matches: 6. Looked up from germline, CDR1 is SGHKS and CDR2 is YYEKEE (reference sequence). The CDR3 DNA reads as TGTGCCAGCAGCAAAGGACAGGAATATCAGCCCCAGCATTTT. It translates to CASSKGQEYQPQHF.